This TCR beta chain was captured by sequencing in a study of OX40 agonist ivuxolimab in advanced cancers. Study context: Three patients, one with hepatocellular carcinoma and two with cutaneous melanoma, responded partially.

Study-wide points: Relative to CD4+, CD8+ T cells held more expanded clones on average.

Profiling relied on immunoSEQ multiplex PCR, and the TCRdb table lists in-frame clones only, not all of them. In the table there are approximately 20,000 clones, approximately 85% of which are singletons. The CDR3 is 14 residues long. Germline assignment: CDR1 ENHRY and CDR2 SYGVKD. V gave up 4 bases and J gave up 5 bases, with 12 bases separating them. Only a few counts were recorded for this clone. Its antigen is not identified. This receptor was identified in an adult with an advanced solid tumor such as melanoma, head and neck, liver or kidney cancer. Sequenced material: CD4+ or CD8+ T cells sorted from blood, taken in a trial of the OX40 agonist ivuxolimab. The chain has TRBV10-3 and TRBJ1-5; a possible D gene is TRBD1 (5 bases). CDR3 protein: CAISGGTNDQPQHF. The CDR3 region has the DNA TGTGCCATCAGTGGGGGGACGAACGATCAGCCCCAGCATTTT.